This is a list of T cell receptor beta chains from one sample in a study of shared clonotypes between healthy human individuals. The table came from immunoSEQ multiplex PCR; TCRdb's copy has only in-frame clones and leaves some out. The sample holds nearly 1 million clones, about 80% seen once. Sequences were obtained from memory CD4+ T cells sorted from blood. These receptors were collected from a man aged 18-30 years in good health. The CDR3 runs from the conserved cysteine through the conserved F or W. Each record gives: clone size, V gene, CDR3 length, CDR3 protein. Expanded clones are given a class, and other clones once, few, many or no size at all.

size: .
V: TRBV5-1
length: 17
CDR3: CASSLASGTGGQETQYF

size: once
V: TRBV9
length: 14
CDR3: CASSVSGQPYEQYF

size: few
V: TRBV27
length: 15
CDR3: CASSPYQGGRAPLHF

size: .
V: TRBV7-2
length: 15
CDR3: CASSFGTSGHNEQFF

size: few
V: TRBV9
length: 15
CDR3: CASSVGGTSWGEQYF

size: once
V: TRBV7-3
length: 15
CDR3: CASSELATARDTQYF

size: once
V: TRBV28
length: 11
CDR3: CASSDNYGYTF

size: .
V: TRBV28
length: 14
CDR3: CASSYQQGAYEQYF

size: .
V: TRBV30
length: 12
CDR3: CAWSPTAYEQYF

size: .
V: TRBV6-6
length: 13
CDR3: CASSYRGHSGAFF

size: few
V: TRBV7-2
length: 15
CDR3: CASSPLADNTGELFF

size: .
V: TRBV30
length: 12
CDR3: CASASQTDTQYF

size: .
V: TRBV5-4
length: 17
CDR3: CASGSFGQTLSPYEQYF